This TCR beta chain emerged from a study of T cells in Graves' hyperthyroidism and ophthalmopathy. The CDR3 contains 18 residues. Per the germline V gene, CDR1 is LNHDA and CDR2 is SQIVND (reference sequence). V gave up 3 bases and J gave up 2 bases; unmatched junction bases: 14. It was RNA transcripts that yielded the amplified TCR beta CDR3 regions. The TCR CDR3 first-round RT-PCR relied on the HTBI primer set. MiXCR, applied by TCRdb to the multiplex PCR reads, yields one record per CDR3 protein. The profile covers about 410,000 distinct CDR3 sequences, with around 15% appearing a single time and roughly an eighth taken by the ten largest. Study-wide results and caveats: Ophthalmopathy prediction by the model preceded onset by a median about 6.5 months.

This clonotype was counted between two and nine times. The antigen is not known. Uncontrolled infection, other autoimmune disease, pregnancy or lactation barred patients from enrollment. Cells are PBMCs isolated from 10 ml of fresh blood. The sample comprised blood. The chain couples TRBV19 to TRBJ2-7; 9 bases are shared with TRBD1. The TCR comes from a man between 18 and 35 years old with Graves' ophthalmopathy. CDR3 nucleotide sequence: TGTGCCAGTAGTATGCTGCGGACAGGGGCGTCCCCAGCCTACGAGCAGTACTTC. Protein sequence: CASSMLRTGASPAYEQYF.